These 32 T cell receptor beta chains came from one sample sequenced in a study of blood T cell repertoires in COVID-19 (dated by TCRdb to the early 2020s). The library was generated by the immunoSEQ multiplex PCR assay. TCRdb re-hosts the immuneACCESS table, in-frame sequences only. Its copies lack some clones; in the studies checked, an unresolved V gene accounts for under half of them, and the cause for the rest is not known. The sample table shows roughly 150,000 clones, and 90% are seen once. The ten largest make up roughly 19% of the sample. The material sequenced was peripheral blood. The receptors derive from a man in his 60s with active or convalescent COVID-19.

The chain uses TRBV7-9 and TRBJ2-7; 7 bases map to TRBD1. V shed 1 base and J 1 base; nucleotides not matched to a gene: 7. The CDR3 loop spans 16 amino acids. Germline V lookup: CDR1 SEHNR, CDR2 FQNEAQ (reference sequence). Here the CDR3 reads CASSLGGQGVSYEQYF. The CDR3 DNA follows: TGTGCCAGCAGCTTAGGTGGTCAGGGGGTGTCCTACGAGCAGTACTTC.

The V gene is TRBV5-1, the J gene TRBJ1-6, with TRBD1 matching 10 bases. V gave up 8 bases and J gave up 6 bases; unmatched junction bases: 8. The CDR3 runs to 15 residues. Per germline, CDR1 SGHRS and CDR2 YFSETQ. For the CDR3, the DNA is TGCGCCAGTCGGGACAGGGGTTCTCCTAATTCACCCCTCCACTTT. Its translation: CASRDRGSPNSPLHF.

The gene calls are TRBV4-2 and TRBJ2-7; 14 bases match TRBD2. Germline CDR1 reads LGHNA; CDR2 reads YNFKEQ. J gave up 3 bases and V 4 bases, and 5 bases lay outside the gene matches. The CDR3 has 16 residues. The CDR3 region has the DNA TGTGCCAGCAGCCGAGGACTAGCGGGAGGTTACTACGAGCAGTACTTC. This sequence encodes CASSRGLAGGYYEQYF.

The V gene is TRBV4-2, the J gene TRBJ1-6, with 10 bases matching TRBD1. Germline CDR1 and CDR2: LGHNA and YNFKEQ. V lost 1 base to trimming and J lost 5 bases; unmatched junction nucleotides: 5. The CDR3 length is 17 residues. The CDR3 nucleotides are TGTGCCAGCAGCCAAGCTCTGGGGACAGGGGATAATTCACCCCTCCACTTT. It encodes CASSQALGTGDNSPLHF.

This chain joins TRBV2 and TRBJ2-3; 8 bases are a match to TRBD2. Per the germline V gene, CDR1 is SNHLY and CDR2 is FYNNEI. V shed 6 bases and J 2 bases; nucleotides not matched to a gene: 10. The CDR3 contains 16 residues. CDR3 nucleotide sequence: TGTGCCAGCAGCGTTACACTAGCGGACCTCACAGATACGCAGTATTTT. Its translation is CASSVTLADLTDTQYF.

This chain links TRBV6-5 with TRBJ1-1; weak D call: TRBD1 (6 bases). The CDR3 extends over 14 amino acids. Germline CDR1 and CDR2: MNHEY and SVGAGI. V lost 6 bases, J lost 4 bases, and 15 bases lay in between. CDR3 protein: CASRNGGASTEAFF. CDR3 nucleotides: TGTGCCAGCAGAAACGGGGGGGCGAGCACTGAAGCTTTCTTT.

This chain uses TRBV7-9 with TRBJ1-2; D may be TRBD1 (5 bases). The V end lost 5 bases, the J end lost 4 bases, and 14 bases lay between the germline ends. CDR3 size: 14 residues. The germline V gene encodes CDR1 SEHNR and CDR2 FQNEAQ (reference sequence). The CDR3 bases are TGTGCCAGCAGCCGCGCGACAGCCCCCTATGGCTACACCTTC. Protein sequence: CASSRATAPYGYTF.

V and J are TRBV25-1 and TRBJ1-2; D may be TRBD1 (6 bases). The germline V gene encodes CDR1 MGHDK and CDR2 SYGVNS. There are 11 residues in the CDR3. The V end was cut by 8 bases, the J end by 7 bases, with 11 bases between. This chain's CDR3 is CASQGHRGYTF. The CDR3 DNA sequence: TGTGCCAGCCAGGGACACCGTGGCTACACCTTC.

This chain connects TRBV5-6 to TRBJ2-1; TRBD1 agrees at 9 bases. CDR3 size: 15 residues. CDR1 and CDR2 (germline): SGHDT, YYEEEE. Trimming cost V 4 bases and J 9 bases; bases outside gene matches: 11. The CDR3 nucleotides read TGTGCCAGCAGCCGACAAACAGGGGGCATGGGTGAGCAGTTCTTC. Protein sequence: CASSRQTGGMGEQFF.

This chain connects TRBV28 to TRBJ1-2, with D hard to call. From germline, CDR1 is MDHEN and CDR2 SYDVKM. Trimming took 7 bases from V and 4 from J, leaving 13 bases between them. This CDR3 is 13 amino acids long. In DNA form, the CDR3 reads TGTGCCAGCAACCCAAGCGAGCGCTATGGCTACACCTTC. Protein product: CASNPSERYGYTF.

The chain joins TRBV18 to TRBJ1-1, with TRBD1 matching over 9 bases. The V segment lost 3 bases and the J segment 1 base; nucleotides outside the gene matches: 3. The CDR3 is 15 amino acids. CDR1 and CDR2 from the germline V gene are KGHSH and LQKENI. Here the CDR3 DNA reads TGTGCCAGCTCACCTAGACAGGGGGAGAACACTGAAGCTTTCTTT. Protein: CASSPRQGENTEAFF. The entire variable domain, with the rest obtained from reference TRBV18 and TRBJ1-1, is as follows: NAGVMQNPRHLVRRRGQEARLRCSPMKGHSHVYWYRQLPEEGLKFMVYLQKENIIDESGMPKERFSAEFPKEGPSILRIQQVVRGDSAAYFCASSPRQGENTEAFFGQGTRLTVV.

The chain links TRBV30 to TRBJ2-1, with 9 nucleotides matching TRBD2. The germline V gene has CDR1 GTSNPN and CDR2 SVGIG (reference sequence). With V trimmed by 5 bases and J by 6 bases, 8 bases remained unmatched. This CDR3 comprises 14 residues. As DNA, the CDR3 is TGTGCCTGGGAACTAGCGGGTCGGGGCAATGAGCAGTTCTTC. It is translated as CAWELAGRGNEQFF.

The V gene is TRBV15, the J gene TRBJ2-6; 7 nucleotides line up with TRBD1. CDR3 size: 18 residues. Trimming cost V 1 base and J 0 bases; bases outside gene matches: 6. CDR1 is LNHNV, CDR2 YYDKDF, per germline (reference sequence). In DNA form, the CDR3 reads TGTGCCACCAGCAGAGCGACAGGGACGGGCTCTGGGGCCAACGTCCTGACTTTC. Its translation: CATSRATGTGSGANVLTF. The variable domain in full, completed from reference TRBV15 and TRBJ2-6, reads DAMVIQNPRYQVTQFGKPVTLSCSQTLNHNVMYWYQQKSSQAPKLLFHYYDKDFNNEADTPDNFQSRRPNTSFCFLDIRSPGLGDTAMYLCATSRATGTGSGANVLTFGAGSRLTVL.

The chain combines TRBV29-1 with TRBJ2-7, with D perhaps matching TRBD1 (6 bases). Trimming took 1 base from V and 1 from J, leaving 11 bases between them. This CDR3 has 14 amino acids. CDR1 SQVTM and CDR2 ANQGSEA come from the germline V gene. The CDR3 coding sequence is TGCAGCGTTGAAGGTGGGACACCTTCCTACGAGCAGTACTTC. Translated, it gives CSVEGGTPSYEQYF.

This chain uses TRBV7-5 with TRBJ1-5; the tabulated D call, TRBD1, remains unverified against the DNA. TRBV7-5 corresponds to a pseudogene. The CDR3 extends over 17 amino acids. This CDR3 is CVRSSRTGFISNQPQHF. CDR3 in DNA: TGTGTCAGAAGCTCCCGGACAGGGTTCATTAGCAATCAGCCCCAGCATTTT.

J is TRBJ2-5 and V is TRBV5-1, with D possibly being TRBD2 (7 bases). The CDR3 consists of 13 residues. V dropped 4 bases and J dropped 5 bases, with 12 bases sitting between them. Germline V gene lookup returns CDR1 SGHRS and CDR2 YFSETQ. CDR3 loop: CASSPRGGETQYF. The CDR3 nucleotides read TGCGCCAGCAGCCCCAGGGGAGGGGAGACCCAGTACTTC.

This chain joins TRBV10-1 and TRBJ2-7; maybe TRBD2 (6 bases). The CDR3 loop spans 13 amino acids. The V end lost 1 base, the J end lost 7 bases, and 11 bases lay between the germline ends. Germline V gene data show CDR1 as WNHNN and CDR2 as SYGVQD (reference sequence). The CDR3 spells CASSEFRDFEQYF. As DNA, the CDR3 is TGCGCCAGCAGTGAGTTCAGGGACTTTGAGCAGTACTTC.

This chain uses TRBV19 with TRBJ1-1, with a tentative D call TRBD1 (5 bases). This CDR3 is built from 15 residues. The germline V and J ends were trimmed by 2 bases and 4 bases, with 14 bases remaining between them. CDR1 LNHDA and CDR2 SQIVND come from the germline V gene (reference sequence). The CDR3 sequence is CASSINAGPGTEAFF. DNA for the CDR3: TGTGCCAGTAGTATAAACGCGGGGCCCGGCACTGAAGCTTTCTTT.

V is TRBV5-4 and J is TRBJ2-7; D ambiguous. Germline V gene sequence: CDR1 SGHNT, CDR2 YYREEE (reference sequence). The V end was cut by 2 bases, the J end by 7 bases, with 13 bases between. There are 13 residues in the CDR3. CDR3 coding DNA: TGTGCCAGCAGCTTTTACGGAGAATTAGAGCAGTACTTC. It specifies CASSFYGELEQYF.

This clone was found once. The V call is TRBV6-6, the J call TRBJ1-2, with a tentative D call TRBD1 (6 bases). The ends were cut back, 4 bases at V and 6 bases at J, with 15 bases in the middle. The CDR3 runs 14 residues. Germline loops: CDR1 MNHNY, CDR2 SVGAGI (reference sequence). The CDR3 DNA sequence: TGTGCCAGCAGTTCCCCCGGGGGGCGGCATGGCTACACCTTC. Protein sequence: CASSSPGGRHGYTF.

The DNA of the CDR3 is TGTGCCAGCTCACCAGTCCCGGGACAGAACACTGAAGCTTTCTTT. Translating it yields CASSPVPGQNTEAFF. The chain employs TRBV18 and TRBJ1-1, with D perhaps TRBD1 (6 bases). CDR1 is KGHSH, CDR2 LQKENI, per germline. Trimming removed 2 bases at V and 1 base at J, with 11 bases between. The CDR3 loop spans 15 amino acids.

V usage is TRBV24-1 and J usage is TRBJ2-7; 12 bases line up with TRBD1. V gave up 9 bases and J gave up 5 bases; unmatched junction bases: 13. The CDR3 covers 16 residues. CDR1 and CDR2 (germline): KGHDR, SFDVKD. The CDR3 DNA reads TGTGCCACCGGCGTGAACCGGGACAGGGGGCTGGACGAGCAGTACTTC. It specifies CATGVNRDRGLDEQYF.

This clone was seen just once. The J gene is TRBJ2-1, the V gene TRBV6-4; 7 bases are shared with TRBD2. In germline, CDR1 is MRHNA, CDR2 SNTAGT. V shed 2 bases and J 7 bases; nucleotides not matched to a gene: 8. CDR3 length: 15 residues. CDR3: CASSDGGRAGNEQFF. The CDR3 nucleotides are TGTGCCAGCAGTGACGGGGGGAGGGCCGGAAATGAGCAGTTCTTC.

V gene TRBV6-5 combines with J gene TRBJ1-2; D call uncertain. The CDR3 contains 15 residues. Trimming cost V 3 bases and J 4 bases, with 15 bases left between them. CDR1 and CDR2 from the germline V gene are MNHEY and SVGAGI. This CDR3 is CASSYRLGEGYGYTF. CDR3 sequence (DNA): TGTGCCAGCAGTTATCGCCTTGGGGAGGGCTATGGCTACACCTTC.

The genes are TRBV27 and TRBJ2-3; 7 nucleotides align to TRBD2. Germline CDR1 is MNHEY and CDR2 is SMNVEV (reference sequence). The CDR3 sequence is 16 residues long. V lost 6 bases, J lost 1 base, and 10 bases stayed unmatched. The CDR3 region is CASSPWRGRGTDTQYF. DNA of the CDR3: TGTGCCAGCAGCCCATGGCGCGGGAGAGGCACAGATACGCAGTATTTT.

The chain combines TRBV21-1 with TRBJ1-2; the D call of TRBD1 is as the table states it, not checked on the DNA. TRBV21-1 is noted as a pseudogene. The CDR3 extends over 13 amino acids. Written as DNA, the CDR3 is TGTGCCAGCAGCAAGACAGGCAACTATGGCTACACCTTC. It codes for CASSKTGNYGYTF.

Here the CDR3 reads CASSLSPLGRMDIQYF. CDR3 nucleotide sequence: TGTGCCAGCAGCTTAAGTCCGCTAGGGAGGATGGACATTCAGTACTTC. The gene calls are TRBV7-2 and TRBJ2-4; D is perhaps TRBD2 (6 bases). CDR3 size: 16 residues. The V end lost 2 bases, the J end lost 8 bases, and 19 bases lay between the germline ends. The germline CDR1 and CDR2 sequences are SGHTA and FQGNSA.

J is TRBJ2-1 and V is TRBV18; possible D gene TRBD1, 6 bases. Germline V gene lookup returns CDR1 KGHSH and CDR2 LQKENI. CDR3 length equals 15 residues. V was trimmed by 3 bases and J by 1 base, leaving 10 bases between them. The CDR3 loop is CASSPLQGSYNEQFF. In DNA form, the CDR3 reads TGTGCCAGCTCACCCCTCCAGGGGTCCTACAATGAGCAGTTCTTC.

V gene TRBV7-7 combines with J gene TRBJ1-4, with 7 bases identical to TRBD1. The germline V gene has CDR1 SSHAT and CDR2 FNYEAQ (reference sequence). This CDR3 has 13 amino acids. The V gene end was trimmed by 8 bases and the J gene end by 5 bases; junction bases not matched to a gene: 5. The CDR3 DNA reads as TGTGCCAGCTCGACAGGGAGGAATGAAAAACTGTTTTTT. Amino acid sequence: CASSTGRNEKLFF. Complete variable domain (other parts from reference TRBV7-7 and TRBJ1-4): GAGVSQSPRYKVTKRGQDVTLRCDPISSHATLYWYQQALGQGPEFLTYFNYEAQPDKSGLPSDRFSAERPEGSISTLTIQRTEQRDSAMYRCASSTGRNEKLFFGSGTQLSVL.

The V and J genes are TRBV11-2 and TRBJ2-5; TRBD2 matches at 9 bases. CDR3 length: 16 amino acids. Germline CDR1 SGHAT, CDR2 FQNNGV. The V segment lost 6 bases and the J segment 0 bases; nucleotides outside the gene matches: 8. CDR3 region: CASRQLAGPYQETQYF. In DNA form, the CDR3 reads TGTGCCAGCAGACAGCTAGCGGGGCCGTACCAAGAGACCCAGTACTTC.

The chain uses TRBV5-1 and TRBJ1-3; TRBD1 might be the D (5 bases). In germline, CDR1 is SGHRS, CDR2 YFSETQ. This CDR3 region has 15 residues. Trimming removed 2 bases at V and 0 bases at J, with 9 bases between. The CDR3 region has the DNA TGCGCCAGCAGCTTCAACAGGAACTCTGGAAACACCATATATTTT. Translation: CASSFNRNSGNTIYF.

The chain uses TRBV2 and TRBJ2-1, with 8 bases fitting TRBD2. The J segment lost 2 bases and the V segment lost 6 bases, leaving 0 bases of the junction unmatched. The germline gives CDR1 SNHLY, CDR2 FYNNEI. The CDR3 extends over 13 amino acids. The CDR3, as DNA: TGTGCCAGCAGGACTAGCGCCTACAATGAGCAGTTCTTC. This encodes CASRTSAYNEQFF.